The 5 T cell receptor beta chains presented below share a single source sample, sequenced in a study of T cells in women clearing cervical HPV infection. The protocol was immunoSEQ multiplex PCR, while the TCRdb copy is restricted to in-frame clones and leaves out a portion. This listing includes around 30,000 clones. The sequencing sample was made of blood buffy coat. The origin of the receptors is a woman between 18 and 75 years old with a cervical HPV16 infection that either progressed to CIN3+ or cleared (not recorded which).

CDR3 DNA (partial): TGTGCCAGCAGTTTAATCCGGACTGAGCGGTACCAAGAGACC. Protein product: CASSLIRTERYQET. The full CDR3 protein reads CASSLIRTERYQETQYF. The chain carries TRBV12-3 or TRBV12-4 and TRBJ2-5, with D maybe TRBD2 (5 bases). Read sequence stops 3 residues before the CDR3 end, and the germline J gene provides the missing end. The CDR3 has 17 residues. With 2 bases removed from V and 0 bases from J, the gap between germline ends came to 16 bases.

For this clone: The DNA ends 3 residues before the CDR3 does, and the rest of the CDR3 is filled in from the germline J gene. The chain carries TRBV6-2 or TRBV6-3 and TRBJ2-3; possible D gene TRBD1, 5 bases. The CDR3 length is 13 residues. Germline CDR1 MNHEY, CDR2 SVGEGT. The sequenced part of the CDR3 DNA is TGTGCCAGCGAAAGGGGTGGGCAAGAGACG. Translation gives CASERGGQET. The whole CDR3 region reads CASERGGQETQYF.

Worth noting for this clone: The read comes to an end 3 residues before the CDR3 does, leaving the germline J gene to fill in the end. This chain connects TRBV7-2 to TRBJ2-3; D possibly corresponds to TRBD1 (6 bases). CDR1 SGHTA and CDR2 FQGNSA come from the germline V gene. The CDR3 totals 14 residues. The part of the CDR3 DNA that was read is TGTGCCAGCAGCTCCACCAGCAGGGGTCAGCCG. As protein: CASSSTSRGQP. The full-length CDR3 reads as CASSSTSRGQPQYF.

A remark on this clone: The read stops 3 residues short of the end of the CDR3; the missing end is completed from the germline J gene. The rearrangement links TRBV20-1 to TRBJ2-3; 9 bases map to TRBD2. The CDR3 has 14 amino acids. In germline, CDR1 is DFQATT, CDR2 SNEGSKA (reference sequence). CDR3 sequence: CSASPSGKGGTQYF. CDR3 bases read: TGCAGTGCTAGCCCTAGCGGGAAGGGTGGGACG.

About this clone itself: The read gets to within 3 residues of the CDR3 end, and the germline J gene fills in the rest. V and J are TRBV19 and TRBJ1-5; D call uncertain. This CDR3 region has 14 residues. Germline loops: CDR1 LNHDA, CDR2 SQIVND (reference sequence). V was shortened by 0 bases and J by 4 bases, with 7 bases between the two germline ends. CDR3 bases read: TGTGCCAGTAGTATAGACAGGTGGAATCAGCCC. Translation: CASSIDRWNQP. The complete CDR3 sequence is CASSIDRWNQPQHF.